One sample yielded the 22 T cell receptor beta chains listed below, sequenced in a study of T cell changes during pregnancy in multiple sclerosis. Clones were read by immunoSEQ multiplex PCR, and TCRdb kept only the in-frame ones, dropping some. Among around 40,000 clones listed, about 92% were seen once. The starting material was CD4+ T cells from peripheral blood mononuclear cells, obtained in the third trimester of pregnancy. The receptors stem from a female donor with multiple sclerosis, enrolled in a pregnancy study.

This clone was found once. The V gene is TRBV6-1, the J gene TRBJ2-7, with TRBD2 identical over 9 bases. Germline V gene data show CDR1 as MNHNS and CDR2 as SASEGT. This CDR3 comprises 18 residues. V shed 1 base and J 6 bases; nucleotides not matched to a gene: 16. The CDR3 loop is CASSEEGQFGLARFEQYF. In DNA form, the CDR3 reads TGTGCCAGCAGTGAAGAGGGACAGTTTGGACTAGCGAGATTCGAGCAGTACTTC.

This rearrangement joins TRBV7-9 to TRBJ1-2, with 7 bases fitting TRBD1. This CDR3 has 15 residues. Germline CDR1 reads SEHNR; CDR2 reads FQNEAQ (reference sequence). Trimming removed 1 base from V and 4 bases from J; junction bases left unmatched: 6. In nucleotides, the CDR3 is TGTGCCAGCAGCTTAGTACGGGACAGCATCTATGGCTACACCTTC. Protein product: CASSLVRDSIYGYTF.

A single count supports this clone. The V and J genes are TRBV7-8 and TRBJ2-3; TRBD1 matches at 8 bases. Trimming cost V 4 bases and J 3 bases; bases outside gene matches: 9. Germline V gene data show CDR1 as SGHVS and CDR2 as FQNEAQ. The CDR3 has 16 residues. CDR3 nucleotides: TGTGCCAGCAGCTCGGAAACCGGGACAGGAACAGATACGCAGTATTTT. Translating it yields CASSSETGTGTDTQYF.

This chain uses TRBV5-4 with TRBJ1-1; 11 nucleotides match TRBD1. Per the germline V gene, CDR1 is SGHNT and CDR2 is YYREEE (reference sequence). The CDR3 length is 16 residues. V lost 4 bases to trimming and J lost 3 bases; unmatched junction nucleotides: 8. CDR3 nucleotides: TGTGCCAGCAGCCCCGGACAGGGGGCTTGGCACACTGAAGCTTTCTTT. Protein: CASSPGQGAWHTEAFF. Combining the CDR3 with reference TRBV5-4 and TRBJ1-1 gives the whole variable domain ETGVTQSPTHLIKTRGQQVTLRCSSQSGHNTVSWYQQALGQGPQFIFQYYREEENGRGNFPPRFSGLQFPNYSSELNVNALELDDSALYLCASSPGQGAWHTEAFFGQGTRLTVV.

The CDR3 loop reads CASSWLGSGANVLTF. CDR3 bases: TGTGCCAGCAGTTGGCTAGGATCTGGGGCCAACGTCCTGACTTTC. This chain connects TRBV5-5 to TRBJ2-6; D is unclear. Germline CDR1 SGHKS, CDR2 YYEKEE (reference sequence). CDR3 length equals 15 residues. With 5 bases removed from V and 1 base from J, the gap between germline ends came to 10 bases.

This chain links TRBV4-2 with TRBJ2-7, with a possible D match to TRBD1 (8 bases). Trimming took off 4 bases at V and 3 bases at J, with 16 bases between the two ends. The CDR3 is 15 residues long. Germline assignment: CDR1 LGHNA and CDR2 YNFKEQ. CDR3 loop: CASSLDRGLSYEQYF. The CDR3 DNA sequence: TGTGCCAGCAGCCTCGACAGGGGACTAAGCTACGAGCAGTACTTC.

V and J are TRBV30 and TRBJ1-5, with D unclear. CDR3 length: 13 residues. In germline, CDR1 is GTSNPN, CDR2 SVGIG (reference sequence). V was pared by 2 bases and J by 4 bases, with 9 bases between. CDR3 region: CAWSSGRNQPQHF. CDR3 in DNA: TGTGCCTGGAGTTCTGGTCGGAATCAGCCCCAGCATTTT.

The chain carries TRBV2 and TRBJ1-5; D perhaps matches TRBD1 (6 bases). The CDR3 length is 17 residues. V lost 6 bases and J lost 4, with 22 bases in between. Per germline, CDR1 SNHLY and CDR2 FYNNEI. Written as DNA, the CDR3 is TGTGCCAGCAGGGACACTCCCACAGGGCCCGCGAATCAGCCCCAGCATTTT. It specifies CASRDTPTGPANQPQHF. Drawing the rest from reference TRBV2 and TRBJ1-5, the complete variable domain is EPEVTQTPSHQVTQMGQEVILRCVPISNHLYFYWYRQILGQKVEFLVSFYNNEISEKSEIFDDQFSVERPDGSNFTLKIRSTKLEDSAMYFCASRDTPTGPANQPQHFGDGTRLSIL.

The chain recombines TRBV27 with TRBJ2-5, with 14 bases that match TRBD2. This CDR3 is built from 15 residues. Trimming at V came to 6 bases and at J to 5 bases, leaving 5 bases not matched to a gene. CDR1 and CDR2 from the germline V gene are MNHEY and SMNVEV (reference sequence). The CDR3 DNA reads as TGTGCCAGCAGGACGGGGACTAGCGGGAGTGAGACCCAGTACTTC. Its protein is CASRTGTSGSETQYF.

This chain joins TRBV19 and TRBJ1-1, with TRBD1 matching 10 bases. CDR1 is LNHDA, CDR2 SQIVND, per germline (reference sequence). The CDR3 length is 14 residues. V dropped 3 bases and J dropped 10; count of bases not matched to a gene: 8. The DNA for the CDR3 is TGTGCCAGTAGTATCGAAATCGGGACAGGGGTAGCTTTCTTT. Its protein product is CASSIEIGTGVAFF.

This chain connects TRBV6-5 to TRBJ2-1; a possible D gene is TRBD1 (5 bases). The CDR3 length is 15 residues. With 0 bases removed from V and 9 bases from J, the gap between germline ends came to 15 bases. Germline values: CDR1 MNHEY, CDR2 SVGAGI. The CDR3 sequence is CASSYSRDRGSEQFF. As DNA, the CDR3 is TGTGCCAGCAGTTACTCGAGAGATAGGGGCAGTGAGCAGTTCTTC.

Here the CDR3 reads CAWDPGLAGHNEQFF. The CDR3 DNA is TGTGCCTGGGACCCGGGACTAGCGGGCCACAATGAGCAGTTCTTC. The rearrangement joins TRBV30 to TRBJ2-1, with TRBD2 matching 12 bases. From germline, CDR1 is GTSNPN and CDR2 SVGIG (reference sequence). V trimming: 5 bases; J trimming: 5 bases; junction bases outside the gene matches: 7. This CDR3 spans 15 amino acids.

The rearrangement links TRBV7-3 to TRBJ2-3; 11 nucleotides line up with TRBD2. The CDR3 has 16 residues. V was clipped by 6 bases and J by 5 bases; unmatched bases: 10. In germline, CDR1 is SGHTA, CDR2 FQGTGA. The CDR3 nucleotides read TGTGCCAGCAGGTCGACTAGCGGGGCGTCAGGAGATACGCAGTATTTT. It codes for CASRSTSGASGDTQYF.

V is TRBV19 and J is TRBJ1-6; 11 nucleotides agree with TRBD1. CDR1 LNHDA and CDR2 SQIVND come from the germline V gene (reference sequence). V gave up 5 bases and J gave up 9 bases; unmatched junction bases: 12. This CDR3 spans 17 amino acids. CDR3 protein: CASSSQGQGALGSPLHF. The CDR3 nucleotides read TGTGCCAGTAGTTCGCAAGGACAGGGGGCATTGGGTTCACCCCTCCACTTT.

The DNA of the CDR3 is TGCAGCGTTGAAACAGGGGGCACAGATACGCAGTATTTT. The encoded protein is CSVETGGTDTQYF. The chain couples TRBV29-1 to TRBJ2-3; 7 bases line up with TRBD1. The CDR3 sequence is 13 residues long. The V segment lost 2 bases and the J segment 1 base; nucleotides outside the gene matches: 0. Germline V lookup: CDR1 SQVTM, CDR2 ANQGSEA.

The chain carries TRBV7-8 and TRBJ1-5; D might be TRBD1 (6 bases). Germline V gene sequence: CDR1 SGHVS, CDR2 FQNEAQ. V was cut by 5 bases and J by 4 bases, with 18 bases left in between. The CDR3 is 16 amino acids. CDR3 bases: TGTGCCAGCAGCGCCAGCCGGGACAAGGGGAATCAGCCCCAGCATTTT. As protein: CASSASRDKGNQPQHF.

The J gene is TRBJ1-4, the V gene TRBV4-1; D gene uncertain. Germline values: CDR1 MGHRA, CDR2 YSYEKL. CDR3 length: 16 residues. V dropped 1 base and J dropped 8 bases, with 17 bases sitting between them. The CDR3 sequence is CASSQVLSDSREKLFF. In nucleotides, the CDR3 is TGCGCCAGCAGCCAAGTTCTTTCGGACTCTCGGGAAAAACTGTTTTTT.

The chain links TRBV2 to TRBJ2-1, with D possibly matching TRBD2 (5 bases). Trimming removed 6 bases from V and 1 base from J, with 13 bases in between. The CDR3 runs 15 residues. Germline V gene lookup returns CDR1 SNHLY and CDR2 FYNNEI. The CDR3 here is CASSPDSKSYNEQFF. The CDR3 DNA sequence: TGTGCCAGCAGCCCGGACTCGAAGTCCTACAATGAGCAGTTCTTC.

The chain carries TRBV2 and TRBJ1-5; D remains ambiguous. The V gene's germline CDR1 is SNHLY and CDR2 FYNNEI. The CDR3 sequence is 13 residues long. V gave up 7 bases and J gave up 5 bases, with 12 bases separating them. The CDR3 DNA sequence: TGTGCCAGCATCCCGGCCCGGGATCAGCCCCAGCATTTT. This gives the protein CASIPARDQPQHF.

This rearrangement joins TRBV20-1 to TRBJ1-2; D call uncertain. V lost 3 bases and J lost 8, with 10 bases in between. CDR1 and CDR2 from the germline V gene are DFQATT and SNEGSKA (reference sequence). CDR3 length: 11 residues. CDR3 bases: TGCAGTGCTAGCCCTACTAAAGGCTACACCTTC. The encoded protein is CSASPTKGYTF.

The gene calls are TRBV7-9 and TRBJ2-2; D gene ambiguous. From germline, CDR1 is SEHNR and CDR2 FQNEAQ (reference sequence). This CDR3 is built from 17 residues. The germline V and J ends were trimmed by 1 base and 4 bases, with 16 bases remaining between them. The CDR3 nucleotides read TGTGCCAGCAGCTTAGTTTACGGGTTTACGGGCACCGGGGAGCTGTTTTTT. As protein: CASSLVYGFTGTGELFF.

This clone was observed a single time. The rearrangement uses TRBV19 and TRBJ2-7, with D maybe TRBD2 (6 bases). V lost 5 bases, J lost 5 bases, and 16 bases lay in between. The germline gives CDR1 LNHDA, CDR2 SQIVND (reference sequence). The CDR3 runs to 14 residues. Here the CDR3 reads CASSFGGAGNEQYF. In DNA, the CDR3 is TGTGCCAGTAGTTTCGGTGGGGCGGGGAACGAGCAGTACTTC.